These T cell receptor beta chains were read from a single sample in a study of T cell responses to AZD1222 COVID-19 vaccine. Sequencing was performed with immunoSEQ multiplex PCR; in TCRdb, only in-frame clones are kept and a portion is missing. The table lists approximately 150,000 clones, less than 95% of them singletons. The source was peripheral blood, collected 28 days after the second AZD1222 dose. Receptors originate from an adult who received the AZD1222 COVID-19 vaccine. The CDR3 runs from the conserved cysteine through the conserved F or W. The order of the fields is clone size, V gene, D gene, J gene, CDR3 protein, CDR3 DNA. D genes are given only for firm matches. Rows give clone size only sometimes, using once, few, many, or a class for an expanded clone.

clone_size: NA
v_call: TRBV5-4
d_call: NA
j_call: TRBJ2-7
cdr3_aa: CASSIAGGRYEQYF
cdr3_nt: TGTGCCAGCAGCATCGCCGGGGGAAGGTACGAGCAGTACTTC

clone_size: NA
v_call: TRBV14
d_call: NA
j_call: TRBJ1-2
cdr3_aa: CASSPQRISNYGYTF
cdr3_nt: TGTGCCAGCAGCCCTCAAAGGATATCTAACTATGGCTACACCTTC

clone_size: NA
v_call: TRBV5-1
d_call: NA
j_call: TRBJ2-5
cdr3_aa: CASSLSGTLQETQYF
cdr3_nt: TGCGCCAGCAGCCTGAGCGGAACCCTCCAAGAGACCCAGTACTTC

clone_size: NA
v_call: TRBV2
d_call: TRBD1
j_call: TRBJ1-6
cdr3_aa: CASRTGTANSPLHF
cdr3_nt: TGTGCCAGCAGGACCGGGACAGCAAATTCACCCCTCCACTTT

clone_size: NA
v_call: TRBV20-1
d_call: NA
j_call: TRBJ2-3
cdr3_aa: CSASSAEGGADTQYF
cdr3_nt: TGCAGTGCTAGTTCGGCGGAGGGGGGGGCAGATACGCAGTATTTT

clone_size: NA
v_call: TRBV1
d_call: NA
j_call: TRBJ1-5
cdr3_aa: CTSSQEGPGSAQGRGSNQPQHF
cdr3_nt: TGCACCAGCAGCCAAGAAGGCCCGGGGTCCGCGCAGGGGCGGGGTAGCAATCAGCCCCAGCATTTT

clone_size: once
v_call: TRBV28
d_call: NA
j_call: TRBJ2-7
cdr3_aa: CASSLNGAAYEQYF
cdr3_nt: TGTGCCAGCAGTTTAAACGGGGCTGCTTACGAGCAGTACTTC

clone_size: NA
v_call: TRBV7-2
d_call: TRBD1
j_call: TRBJ1-5
cdr3_aa: CASRPTGGVDQPQHF
cdr3_nt: TGTGCCAGCAGGCCAACAGGGGGAGTAGATCAGCCCCAGCATTTT

clone_size: NA
v_call: TRBV28
d_call: NA
j_call: TRBJ2-6
cdr3_aa: CASEVSGANVLTF
cdr3_nt: TGTGCCAGCGAAGTCTCTGGGGCCAACGTCCTGACTTTC

clone_size: few
v_call: TRBV5-1
d_call: TRBD1
j_call: TRBJ2-2
cdr3_aa: CASSLQGPSRTGELFF
cdr3_nt: TGCGCCAGCAGCTTACAGGGGCCTAGCCGCACCGGGGAGCTGTTTTTT

clone_size: once
v_call: TRBV28
d_call: NA
j_call: TRBJ1-2
cdr3_aa: CASSYRAGYTF
cdr3_nt: TGTGCCAGCAGCTACAGGGCTGGCTACACCTTC

clone_size: NA
v_call: TRBV7-2
d_call: NA
j_call: TRBJ1-5
cdr3_aa: CASSLEPLHSNQPQHF
cdr3_nt: TGTGCCAGCAGCTTAGAACCGTTACATAGCAATCAGCCCCAGCATTTT

clone_size: NA
v_call: TRBV27
d_call: NA
j_call: TRBJ2-3
cdr3_aa: CATRGWTVDTQYF
cdr3_nt: TGTGCCACCAGAGGCTGGACAGTAGATACGCAGTATTTT

clone_size: NA
v_call: TRBV4-2
d_call: NA
j_call: TRBJ2-3
cdr3_aa: CASSQVRGTDTQYF
cdr3_nt: TGTGCCAGCAGCCAAGTTCGTGGCACAGATACGCAGTATTTT

clone_size: NA
v_call: TRBV30
d_call: TRBD1
j_call: TRBJ2-3
cdr3_aa: CAWGSGGSTDTQYF
cdr3_nt: TGTGCCTGGGGGTCAGGGGGATCCACAGATACGCAGTATTTT

clone_size: NA
v_call: TRBV5-1
d_call: NA
j_call: TRBJ1-1
cdr3_aa: CASSLEARSTEAFF
cdr3_nt: TGCGCCAGCAGCTTGGAAGCTCGTAGCACTGAAGCTTTCTTT

clone_size: NA
v_call: TRBV28
d_call: NA
j_call: TRBJ2-7
cdr3_aa: CASSLGSTYEQYF
cdr3_nt: TGTGCCAGCAGTTTAGGCAGCACCTACGAGCAGTACTTC

clone_size: NA
v_call: TRBV7-9
d_call: NA
j_call: TRBJ1-4
cdr3_aa: CASSSRDGNEKLFF
cdr3_nt: TGTGCCAGCAGCTCCCGGGACGGTAATGAAAAACTGTTTTTT

clone_size: NA
v_call: TRBV19
d_call: TRBD1
j_call: TRBJ1-1
cdr3_aa: CASAGDRREAFF
cdr3_nt: TGTGCCAGTGCTGGGGACAGACGAGAAGCTTTCTTT

clone_size: NA
v_call: TRBV5-8
d_call: NA
j_call: TRBJ2-1
cdr3_aa: CASSLGSSYNEQFF
cdr3_nt: TGTGCCAGCAGCTTGGGCAGTTCGTACAATGAGCAGTTCTTC

clone_size: NA
v_call: TRBV5-1
d_call: TRBD2
j_call: TRBJ2-3
cdr3_aa: CASSPPIAGDTDTQYF
cdr3_nt: TGCGCCAGCAGCCCCCCTATAGCGGGAGACACAGATACGCAGTATTTT

clone_size: NA
v_call: TRBV6-1
d_call: TRBD2
j_call: TRBJ2-3
cdr3_aa: CASSAYSGGAADTQYF
cdr3_nt: TGTGCCAGCAGTGCCTATAGCGGGGGGGCGGCAGATACGCAGTATTTT

clone_size: NA
v_call: TRBV19
d_call: TRBD2
j_call: TRBJ2-7
cdr3_aa: CASSIERGGPYEQYF
cdr3_nt: TGTGCCAGTAGTATCGAGCGGGGGGGACCTTACGAGCAGTACTTC

clone_size: few
v_call: TRBV7-9
d_call: NA
j_call: TRBJ2-7
cdr3_aa: CASSLPQGYEQYF
cdr3_nt: TGTGCCAGCAGCTTGCCACAGGGATACGAGCAGTACTTC

clone_size: NA
v_call: TRBV7-9
d_call: NA
j_call: TRBJ2-3
cdr3_aa: CASSFGTDTQYF
cdr3_nt: TGTGCCAGCAGCTTTGGAACAGATACGCAGTATTTT

clone_size: NA
v_call: TRBV2
d_call: TRBD1
j_call: TRBJ1-4
cdr3_aa: CASIDRGAGQNEKLFF
cdr3_nt: TGTGCCAGCATAGACAGGGGCGCTGGACAAAATGAAAAACTGTTTTTT

clone_size: NA
v_call: TRBV6-4
d_call: NA
j_call: TRBJ1-1
cdr3_aa: CASSKEGNTEAFF
cdr3_nt: TGTGCCAGCAGTAAGGAGGGGAACACTGAAGCTTTCTTT

clone_size: NA
v_call: TRBV19
d_call: NA
j_call: TRBJ2-5
cdr3_aa: CASSTNRETQYF
cdr3_nt: TGTGCCAGTAGTACCAACCGGGAGACCCAGTACTTC

clone_size: NA
v_call: TRBV5-4
d_call: TRBD1
j_call: TRBJ1-6
cdr3_aa: CASSPDRGNNSPLHF
cdr3_nt: TGTGCCAGCAGCCCGGACAGGGGAAATAATTCACCCCTCCACTTT

clone_size: NA
v_call: TRBV4-2
d_call: NA
j_call: TRBJ2-2
cdr3_aa: CASSQDRSGWELFF
cdr3_nt: TGTGCCAGCAGCCAAGACCGCTCCGGTTGGGAGCTGTTTTTT

clone_size: NA
v_call: TRBV11-2
d_call: TRBD2
j_call: TRBJ2-1
cdr3_aa: CASSLLQREGNEQFF
cdr3_nt: TGTGCCAGCAGCTTACTCCAGCGGGAGGGGAATGAGCAGTTCTTC

clone_size: NA
v_call: TRBV7-9
d_call: NA
j_call: TRBJ1-5
cdr3_aa: CASSLGEGRVNQPQHF
cdr3_nt: TGTGCCAGCAGCTTAGGGGAGGGTAGAGTAAATCAGCCCCAGCATTTT

clone_size: NA
v_call: TRBV29-1
d_call: TRBD1
j_call: TRBJ1-1
cdr3_aa: CSVYSGTGGPGFGAFF
cdr3_nt: TGCAGCGTTTATTCCGGGACAGGGGGGCCTGGGTTCGGAGCTTTCTTT

clone_size: NA
v_call: TRBV7-9
d_call: NA
j_call: TRBJ1-4
cdr3_aa: CASSPRTANEKLFF
cdr3_nt: TGTGCCAGCAGCCCGAGGACCGCTAATGAAAAACTGTTTTTT

clone_size: NA
v_call: TRBV7-2
d_call: NA
j_call: TRBJ2-2
cdr3_aa: CASSLLGGTGELFF
cdr3_nt: TGTGCCAGCAGTCTGCTTGGGGGCACCGGGGAGCTGTTTTTT

clone_size: NA
v_call: TRBV18
d_call: TRBD2
j_call: TRBJ2-6
cdr3_aa: CASSPARGGTGANVLTF
cdr3_nt: TGTGCCAGCTCACCTGCTCGGGGAGGGACCGGGGCCAACGTCCTGACTTTC

clone_size: once
v_call: TRBV9
d_call: TRBD2
j_call: TRBJ2-3
cdr3_aa: CASSVAMASGSTDTQYF
cdr3_nt: TGTGCCAGCAGCGTAGCCATGGCTAGCGGAAGCACAGATACGCAGTATTTT

clone_size: NA
v_call: TRBV5-3
d_call: NA
j_call: TRBJ1-5
cdr3_aa: CARSLEWIKGRQNSNQPQHF
cdr3_nt: TGTGCCAGAAGCTTGGAATGGATAAAGGGACGCCAGAATAGCAATCAGCCCCAGCATTTT

clone_size: NA
v_call: TRBV15
d_call: NA
j_call: TRBJ2-5
cdr3_aa: CATSRAGQGRETQYF
cdr3_nt: TGTGCCACCAGCAGAGCGGGGCAGGGGAGAGAGACCCAGTACTTC

clone_size: NA
v_call: TRBV19
d_call: NA
j_call: TRBJ1-2
cdr3_aa: CASRTNNYGYTF
cdr3_nt: TGTGCCAGTAGGACCAATAACTATGGCTACACCTTC

clone_size: once
v_call: TRBV4-1
d_call: NA
j_call: TRBJ1-1
cdr3_aa: CASSQDWGTREAFF
cdr3_nt: TGCGCCAGCAGCCAAGACTGGGGCACCCGTGAAGCTTTCTTT

clone_size: NA
v_call: TRBV2
d_call: TRBD2
j_call: TRBJ2-5
cdr3_aa: CASSTRWWGGETQYF
cdr3_nt: TGTGCCAGCAGTACCCGGTGGTGGGGGGGAGAGACCCAGTACTTC

clone_size: few
v_call: TRBV2
d_call: NA
j_call: TRBJ1-5
cdr3_aa: CASRGWGEVDQPQHF
cdr3_nt: TGTGCCAGCCGAGGATGGGGGGAAGTGGACCAGCCCCAGCATTTT

clone_size: NA
v_call: TRBV4-1
d_call: NA
j_call: TRBJ2-7
cdr3_aa: CASSQVDTAPYEQYF
cdr3_nt: TGCGCCAGCAGCCAAGTAGATACAGCTCCTTACGAGCAGTACTTC

clone_size: NA
v_call: TRBV6-5
d_call: NA
j_call: TRBJ1-1
cdr3_aa: CASSYSFGGLEAFF
cdr3_nt: TGTGCCAGCAGTTACAGTTTCGGGGGCTTAGAAGCTTTCTTT

clone_size: NA
v_call: TRBV3-1/TRBV3-2
d_call: TRBD2
j_call: TRBJ2-1
cdr3_aa: CASSLTPSGGNNEQFF
cdr3_nt: TGTGCCAGCAGCCTTACCCCTAGCGGGGGGAACAATGAGCAGTTCTTC

clone_size: NA
v_call: TRBV4-3
d_call: NA
j_call: TRBJ2-5
cdr3_aa: CASSQIVQETQYF
cdr3_nt: TGCGCCAGCAGCCAAATCGTCCAAGAGACCCAGTACTTC

clone_size: NA
v_call: TRBV4-2
d_call: TRBD1
j_call: TRBJ1-6
cdr3_aa: CASSHPGQGMFNSPLHF
cdr3_nt: TGTGCCAGCAGCCACCCGGGACAGGGAATGTTTAATTCACCCCTCCACTTT

clone_size: NA
v_call: TRBV6-5
d_call: NA
j_call: TRBJ1-5
cdr3_aa: CASRRTGGSNQPQHF
cdr3_nt: TGTGCCAGCAGGCGGACGGGGGGGAGCAATCAGCCCCAGCATTTT

clone_size: NA
v_call: TRBV6-5
d_call: TRBD2
j_call: TRBJ2-5
cdr3_aa: CASSRRGGPAETQYF
cdr3_nt: TGTGCCAGCAGTAGGCGGGGAGGGCCGGCGGAGACCCAGTACTTC

clone_size: few
v_call: TRBV28
d_call: TRBD1
j_call: TRBJ1-2
cdr3_aa: CASSTGTVGYGYTF
cdr3_nt: TGTGCCAGCAGCACCGGGACAGTTGGGTATGGCTACACCTTC

clone_size: once
v_call: TRBV28
d_call: NA
j_call: TRBJ2-7
cdr3_aa: CASRIGRPYEQYF
cdr3_nt: TGTGCCAGCAGGATCGGTCGTCCCTACGAGCAGTACTTC

clone_size: once
v_call: TRBV2
d_call: NA
j_call: TRBJ2-1
cdr3_aa: CASTAEQGNEQFF
cdr3_nt: TGTGCCAGCACCGCCGAGCAGGGGAATGAGCAGTTCTTC

clone_size: NA
v_call: TRBV19
d_call: NA
j_call: TRBJ1-1
cdr3_aa: CASSAQQSKLIMNTEAFF
cdr3_nt: TGTGCCAGTAGTGCTCAACAGAGCAAACTAATCATGAACACTGAAGCTTTCTTT

clone_size: few
v_call: TRBV11-2
d_call: NA
j_call: TRBJ1-1
cdr3_aa: CASSLHLNTEAFF
cdr3_nt: TGTGCCAGCAGCTTGCACCTGAACACTGAAGCTTTCTTT

clone_size: NA
v_call: TRBV2
d_call: TRBD1
j_call: TRBJ1-4
cdr3_aa: CASSEGPGQMNRRDEKLFF
cdr3_nt: TGTGCCAGCAGTGAAGGACCGGGACAGATGAATCGGAGGGATGAAAAACTGTTTTTT

clone_size: few
v_call: TRBV30
d_call: NA
j_call: TRBJ1-2
cdr3_aa: CAWSQMYNYGYTF
cdr3_nt: TGTGCCTGGAGTCAGATGTACAACTATGGCTACACCTTC

clone_size: NA
v_call: TRBV11-3
d_call: TRBD2
j_call: TRBJ2-1
cdr3_aa: CASSFASGKGNEQFF
cdr3_nt: TGTGCCAGCAGCTTCGCCAGCGGGAAGGGCAATGAGCAGTTCTTC

clone_size: NA
v_call: TRBV5-1
d_call: NA
j_call: TRBJ2-7
cdr3_aa: CASSFNTYEQYF
cdr3_nt: TGCGCCAGCAGCTTCAATACCTACGAGCAGTACTTC